Presented here are 10 T cell receptor beta chains from one specimen sequenced in a study of T cell clusters in autoimmune cytopenias. TRB rearrangements were amplified by touch-down multiplex PCR with mixed TRB-A/B primers. TCRdb re-analyzed the multiplex PCR reads; it lists each CDR3 protein once, without DNA. Recorded for this sample: about 570 distinct CDR3 sequences. TRB was amplified from around 250 ng of peripheral blood genomic DNA per sample. These sequences were also reported in another study, on T cell repertoires in aging, cancer and after chemotherapy.

The sample taken for sequencing was peripheral blood. These receptors originate from a human donor with chronic lymphocytic leukemia.

Measured by frequency, this clonotype is medium-sized. The chain uses TRBV5-1 and TRBJ1-4; the D call from TCRdb, TRBD1, cannot be confirmed without DNA. CDR1 and CDR2 (germline): SGHRS, YFSETQ. This CDR3 region has 16 residues. The CDR3 sequence: CASSLGGGLTNEKLFF.

Frequency places this clonotype as large. The gene calls are TRBV19 and TRBJ2-5; TCRdb's assignment of TRBD1 cannot be checked, as there is no DNA. The CDR3 totals 14 residues. Germline V gene sequence: CDR1 LNHDA, CDR2 SQIVND (reference sequence). This CDR3 is CASTPDRAGETQYF.

Judged by frequency, this clonotype is large. The chain carries TRBV27 and TRBJ1-2; TCRdb's assignment of TRBD1 cannot be checked, as there is no DNA. The germline CDR1 and CDR2 sequences are MNHEY and SMNVEV (reference sequence). The CDR3 extends over 16 amino acids. The CDR3 sequence: CASSLSQAGGSYGYTF.

This clonotype is called large (0.1 to 1%) based on its frequency. CDR3: CASNNAGPVSTDTQYF. This chain joins TRBV5-6 and TRBJ2-3; TCRdb proposes TRBD2, but this gene call is untestable without DNA. The CDR3 runs 16 residues. The germline CDR1 and CDR2 sequences are SGHDT and YYEEEE. Based on the CDR3 plus reference TRBV5-6 and TRBJ2-3, the full variable domain is DAGVTQSPTHLIKTRGQQVTLRCSPKSGHDTVSWYQQALGQGPQFIFQYYEEEERQRGNFPDRFSGHQFPNYSSELNVNALLLGDSALYLCASNNAGPVSTDTQYFGPGTRLTVL.

This clonotype is labeled medium-sized (0.01 to 0.1%) based on frequency. The gene calls are TRBV7-9 and TRBJ2-7; lacking DNA, the TRBD1 call made by TCRdb goes unchecked. The V gene's germline CDR1 is SEHNR and CDR2 FQNEAQ (reference sequence). The CDR3 is 13 residues long. The CDR3 protein is CASSFAGGYEQYF. The full variable domain, rest sourced from reference TRBV7-9 and TRBJ2-7, is DTGVSQNPRHKITKRGQNVTFRCDPISEHNRLYWYRQTLGQGPEFLTYFQNEAQLEKSRLLSDRFSAERPKGSFSTLEIQRTEQGDSAMYLCASSFAGGYEQYFGPGTRLTVT.

The rearrangement links TRBV6-5 to TRBJ2-2; without DNA, the TCRdb call of TRBD2 cannot be checked. From germline, CDR1 is MNHEY and CDR2 SVGAGI. The CDR3 length is 19 residues. The CDR3 region is CASRTSGTSGVPGTGELFF.

The chain links TRBV6-2 or TRBV6-3 to TRBJ2-7. CDR1 MNHEY and CDR2 SVGEGT come from the germline V gene. This CDR3 has 12 residues. This CDR3 reads CASSYTSNEQYF.

The chain is built from TRBV9 and TRBJ2-7; TCRdb gives TRBD2 as the D gene, but with no DNA this cannot be confirmed. CDR1 and CDR2 (germline): SGDLS, YYNGEE. CDR3 size: 18 residues. The CDR3 here is CASSVELQGPSLIYEQYF.

This clonotype ranks as medium-sized (0.01 to 0.1%) in terms of frequency. The chain combines TRBV18 with TRBJ2-7; there is no DNA to check the TCRdb D call of TRBD2. Germline V gives CDR1 KGHSH, CDR2 LQKENI. The length of the CDR3 is 16 residues. CDR3 in amino acids: CASSSLTSGSSYEQYF. Filled out from reference TRBV18 and TRBJ2-7, the complete variable domain reads NAGVMQNPRHLVRRRGQEARLRCSPMKGHSHVYWYRQLPEEGLKFMVYLQKENIIDESGMPKERFSAEFPKEGPSILRIQQVVRGDSAAYFCASSSLTSGSSYEQYFGPGTRLTVT.

This clonotype is called large (0.1 to 1%) based on its frequency. The V call is TRBV6-5, the J call TRBJ2-7; TCRdb picks TRBD1, but there is no DNA to check that call. CDR3 length equals 16 residues. From germline, CDR1 is MNHEY and CDR2 SVGAGI. The CDR3 protein is CASSYSGSGGSYEQYF.